Below, 5 T cell receptor beta chains from the same sample are listed, as sequenced in a study of T cell repertoires in cytomegalovirus infection. The antigens these receptors bind are not known. TCRdb reanalysed the reads using MiXCR and keeps one entry per CDR3 protein. The sample holds hundreds of thousands of distinct CDR3 sequences, roughly 42% seen once. The sequencing used cultured PBMCs, collected from culture after CMV antigen stimulation. These receptors were collected from a human donor in good health (CMV status not recorded). Some clones in this sample may be carry-over from other donors' samples.

V and J are TRBV11-2 and TRBJ1-6; 11 bases are a match to TRBD1. Germline CDR1 is SGHAT and CDR2 is FQNNGV. The CDR3 is 15 residues long. The junction had 5 bases not matched to a gene; V was cut back by 4 bases and J by 9 bases. The chain's CDR3 is CASSSPGQGVSPLHF. The CDR3 DNA sequence: TGTGCCAGCAGCTCCCCGGGACAGGGGGTTTCACCCCTCCACTTT.

CDR3 amino acids: CASAPGGPTRWDTQYF. The CDR3 bases are TGTGCCAGCGCGCCGGGGGGTCCGACTCGATGGGATACGCAGTATTTT. The chain carries TRBV7-2 and TRBJ2-3, with 7 bases fitting TRBD2. Trimming cost V 8 bases and J 6 bases; bases outside gene matches: 17. The CDR3 has 16 amino acids. The germline V gene encodes CDR1 SGHTA and CDR2 FQGNSA.

The CDR3 DNA follows: TGTGCCAGCCGCCTGGTCGGCACTGAAGCTTTCTTT. This codes for CASRLVGTEAFF. The rearrangement uses TRBV11-2 and TRBJ1-1, with D uncertain. The V end lost 8 bases, the J end lost 4 bases, and 11 bases lay between the germline ends. This CDR3 spans 12 amino acids. CDR1 and CDR2 (germline): SGHAT, FQNNGV.

The chain joins TRBV19 to TRBJ2-1; perhaps TRBD2 as D (6 bases). CDR3 length equals 13 residues. The germline V gene has CDR1 LNHDA and CDR2 SQIVND (reference sequence). V was shortened by 4 bases and J by 4 bases, with 8 bases between the two germline ends. CDR3 bases: TGTGCCAGTAGTAGCGGGAATTACAATGAGCAGTTCTTC. Protein: CASSSGNYNEQFF.

This clonotype was counted a few times. The rearrangement links TRBV6-1 to TRBJ2-7, with 8 bases aligning to TRBD1. The CDR3 spans 15 residues. CDR1 is MNHNS and CDR2 is SASEGT in the germline V gene. J lost 7 bases, V lost 6 bases, and 14 bases had no gene match. The CDR3 protein is CASSRMTGVPREQYF. The CDR3, as DNA: TGTGCCAGCAGCCGCATGACAGGGGTTCCGCGTGAGCAGTACTTC.